The next 18 T cell receptor beta chains were all read from a single sample in a study of T cells in Graves' hyperthyroidism and ophthalmopathy. Amplified regions were TCR beta CDR3 sequences from RNA transcripts. In the first-round RT-PCR of the TCR CDR3, the HTBI primer set was used. TCRdb re-derived calls from the multiplex PCR reads in MiXCR, one entry per CDR3 protein. Here the sample spans some 510,000 distinct CDR3 sequences, about 20% being singletons. The source material was blood. The receptors were gathered from a man aged 18 to 29 with Graves' hyperthyroidism.

This clonotype appeared many times. This chain uses TRBV2 with TRBJ2-5; D unresolved. V was shortened by 7 bases and J by 1 base, with 10 bases between the two germline ends. Per germline, CDR1 SNHLY and CDR2 FYNNEI. The length of the CDR3 is 13 residues. The CDR3 region is CASNKGSQETQYF. CDR3 DNA sequence: TGTGCCAGCAATAAGGGCAGCCAAGAGACCCAGTACTTC. Together with reference TRBV2 and TRBJ2-5, the CDR3 gives the full variable domain: EPEVTQTPSHQVTQMGQEVILRCVPISNHLYFYWYRQILGQKVEFLVSFYNNEISEKSEIFDDQFSVERPDGSNFTLKIRSTKLEDSAMYFCASNKGSQETQYFGPGTRLLVL.

This clonotype was seen only a few times. The chain joins TRBV29-1 to TRBJ2-5; the match to TRBD1 covers 9 bases. CDR1 is SQVTM, CDR2 ANQGSEA, per germline. The CDR3 is 12 amino acids. The junction had 2 bases not matched to a gene; V was cut back by 7 bases and J by 2 bases. The DNA of the CDR3 is TGCAGCGGCGGGACAGGGCAAGAGACCCAGTACTTC. This encodes CSGGTGQETQYF.

The sample holds many counts of this clonotype. At one end the junction does not follow the germline gene, possibly because of a read error. The chain has TRBV6-2 or TRBV6-3 and TRBJ1-5; D ambiguous. Germline CDR1 is MNHEY and CDR2 is SVGEGT. The CDR3 runs 14 residues. The CDR3 nucleotides are TGTGCCAGCAGTTACTTGGGCAGCAGTCAGCCCCAGCATTTT. As protein: CASSYLGSSQPQHF.

This clonotype was observed many times. V and J are TRBV7-8 and TRBJ1-5; TRBD1 is a possible D gene (5 bases). The V end was cut by 5 bases, the J end by 2 bases, with 16 bases between. Germline V lookup: CDR1 SGHVS, CDR2 FQNEAQ. The CDR3 length is 16 residues. CDR3 in amino acids: CASSVRGGKGNQPQHF. CDR3 bases: TGTGCCAGCAGCGTCCGGGGGGGAAAGGGCAATCAGCCCCAGCATTTT. The variable domain in full, with the rest retrieved from reference TRBV7-8 and TRBJ1-5, is GAGVSQSPRYKVAKRGQDVALRCDPISGHVSLFWYQQALGQGPEFLTYFQNEAQLDKSGLPSDRFFAERPEGSVSTLKIQRTQQEDSAVYLCASSVRGGKGNQPQHFGDGTRLSIL.

The chain couples TRBV5-1 to TRBJ1-1; D gene unclear. In germline, CDR1 is SGHRS, CDR2 YFSETQ. The V and J ends lost 1 base and 4 bases respectively, with 14 bases between them. This CDR3 contains 15 residues. The CDR3 region is CASSLTVSYGTEAFF. The CDR3, as DNA: TGCGCCAGCAGCTTGACGGTTTCTTATGGCACTGAAGCTTTCTTT.

This clonotype was observed at least ten times. V gene TRBV27 combines with J gene TRBJ1-2, with 8 bases aligning to TRBD1. The CDR3 is made up of 15 amino acids. Trimming removed 4 bases from V and 4 bases from J; junction bases left unmatched: 8. Germline loops: CDR1 MNHEY, CDR2 SMNVEV (reference sequence). The CDR3 loop reads CASSWAGGNTYGYTF. The CDR3 nucleotides are TGTGCCAGCAGTTGGGCAGGGGGCAATACCTATGGCTACACCTTC.

This clonotype was recorded many times. V gene TRBV7-9 combines with J gene TRBJ1-1; D is perhaps TRBD1 (5 bases). This CDR3 spans 15 amino acids. Trimming shortened V by 7 bases and J by 4 bases, and 19 bases separated the two germline ends. The germline gives CDR1 SEHNR, CDR2 FQNEAQ (reference sequence). CDR3 loop: CASTPGRTWGTEAFF. The CDR3 DNA sequence: TGTGCCAGCACCCCGGGACGGACCTGGGGCACTGAAGCTTTCTTT.

This chain links TRBV10-3 with TRBJ1-2; D is ambiguous. V shed 0 bases and J shed 6 bases, with 14 bases lying between them. Germline values: CDR1 ENHRY, CDR2 SYGVKD. This CDR3 region has 15 residues. The CDR3 is CAISESEGLVNGYTF. The CDR3, as DNA: TGTGCCATCAGTGAGTCGGAAGGCCTAGTTAATGGCTACACCTTC.

CDR3: CASRPQEFYGYTF. For the CDR3, the DNA is TGTGCCAGCAGGCCACAGGAGTTCTATGGCTACACCTTC. The chain joins TRBV27 to TRBJ1-2; possibly TRBD1 for D (5 bases). CDR1 MNHEY and CDR2 SMNVEV come from the germline V gene (reference sequence). The CDR3 is 13 amino acids. The ends were cut back, 6 bases at V and 4 bases at J, with 12 bases in the middle.

This clonotype occurred many times. An end of the junction does not agree with germline; a read error may underlie this. The chain is built from TRBV13 and TRBJ1-1; D not certain. Germline CDR1 and CDR2: PRHDT and FYEKMQ (reference sequence). The CDR3 has 11 residues. CDR3 coding DNA: TGTGCCAGCAGCTTAGGGAATACTTACATCTTT. Translated, it gives CASSLGNTYIF.

This clonotype was observed many times. The V call is TRBV4-3, the J call TRBJ2-5, with TRBD1 identical over 7 bases. This CDR3 region has 15 residues. The germline CDR1 and CDR2 sequences are LGHNA and YSLEER. V lost 3 bases, J lost 5 bases, and 9 bases stayed unmatched. In DNA, the CDR3 is TGCGCCAGCAGCCAGGGTTCAGGGGGAAGGGAGACCCAGTACTTC. Translated, it gives CASSQGSGGRETQYF.

This clonotype appeared many times. The CDR3 region is CASSERGQDNQPQHF. DNA for the CDR3: TGTGCCAGCAGTGAACGCGGACAGGACAATCAGCCCCAGCATTTT. The chain employs TRBV25-1 and TRBJ1-5; TRBD1 agrees at 7 bases. This CDR3 is built from 15 residues. Trimming removed 2 bases from V and 3 bases from J; junction bases left unmatched: 4. CDR1 is MGHDK, CDR2 SYGVNS, per germline. Supplemented by reference TRBV25-1 and TRBJ1-5, the full variable domain reads EADIYQTPRYLVIGTGKKITLECSQTMGHDKMYWYQQDPGMELHLIHYSYGVNSTEKGDLSSESTVSRIRTEHFPLTLESARPSHTSQYLCASSERGQDNQPQHFGDGTRLSIL.

This clonotype was seen at least ten times. V and J are TRBV28 and TRBJ2-5, with 7 bases lining up with TRBD2. With 8 bases clipped from V and 3 bases from J, the junction kept 12 bases outside the gene matches. The CDR3 has 15 residues. The germline gives CDR1 MDHEN, CDR2 SYDVKM. This chain's CDR3 is CASCPGERGKETQYF. The DNA of the CDR3 is TGTGCCAGCTGCCCTGGCGAGCGGGGAAAAGAGACCCAGTACTTC. Full variable domain (outside the CDR3, taken from reference TRBV28 and TRBJ2-5): DVKVTQSSRYLVKRTGEKVFLECVQDMDHENMFWYRQDPGLGLRLIYFSYDVKMKEKGDIPEGYSVSREKKERFSLILESASTNQTSMYLCASCPGERGKETQYFGPGTRLLVL.

This clonotype was counted at least ten times. This chain connects TRBV29-1 to TRBJ2-7, with TRBD1 matching over 9 bases. CDR3 size: 12 residues. Germline-derived CDR1 and CDR2 are SQVTM and ANQGSEA. V shed 7 bases and J 5 bases; nucleotides not matched to a gene: 6. The CDR3 DNA reads as TGCAGCGCGGACGGGACAGGGAACGAGCAGTACTTC. Protein product: CSADGTGNEQYF.

This clonotype was seen many times. This chain joins TRBV5-6 and TRBJ2-2; tentatively, D is TRBD1 (7 bases). Trimming took off 4 bases at V and 3 bases at J, with 22 bases between the two ends. This CDR3 is built from 18 residues. Germline lookup yields CDR1 SGHDT and CDR2 YYEEEE. The CDR3 sequence is CASSVGGYGTADTGELFF. CDR3 coding DNA: TGTGCCAGCAGCGTTGGAGGGTACGGGACAGCGGACACCGGGGAGCTGTTTTTT.

There are many counts of this clonotype. The chain joins TRBV12-3 or TRBV12-4 to TRBJ1-5, with D possibly being TRBD1 (6 bases). The length of the CDR3 is 16 residues. V was pared by 6 bases and J by 0 bases, with 15 bases between. This CDR3 is CASSSHRTVSNQPQHF. The CDR3 nucleotides read TGTGCCAGCAGCTCCCATAGGACAGTTAGCAATCAGCCCCAGCATTTT.

J is TRBJ1-2 and V is TRBV20-1, with D possibly TRBD1 on 5 matching bases. Trimming took off 0 bases at V and 1 base at J, with 12 bases between the two ends. The CDR3 contains 15 residues. Per germline, CDR1 DFQATT and CDR2 SNEGSKA (reference sequence). For the CDR3, the DNA is TGCAGTGCTAGAGACCCACAGGAATATAACTATGGCTACACCTTC. Residues: CSARDPQEYNYGYTF.

This clonotype was seen a handful of times. V is TRBV6-1 and J is TRBJ2-5, with 14 bases lining up with TRBD2. Germline V gene lookup returns CDR1 MNHNS and CDR2 SASEGT. CDR3 size: 15 residues. The V gene end was trimmed by 6 bases and the J gene end by 1 base; junction bases not matched to a gene: 1. CDR3 region: CASRTSGRAQETQYF. The CDR3 nucleotides are TGTGCCAGCAGGACTAGCGGGAGGGCCCAAGAGACCCAGTACTTC.